Each of the 19 T cell receptor beta chains below was sequenced from the same sample in a study of T cell repertoires in cytomegalovirus infection. Their specific antigens are unknown. Using its own MiXCR run on the reads, TCRdb lists one record per CDR3 protein. Of around 340,000 distinct CDR3 sequences listed, almost 30% are singletons. Sample: cultured PBMCs, taken from culture after CMV antigen stimulation. These receptors were obtained from a human donor in good health (CMV status not recorded). Some clones in this sample may be carry-over from other donors' samples.

In its sample, this clonotype was seen many times. V usage is TRBV5-8 and J usage is TRBJ1-1; 8 nucleotides line up with TRBD1. Losses at the gene ends were 4 bases for V and 3 bases for J; bases not matched to a gene: 8. Germline CDR1 SGHTS, CDR2 YDEGEE. This CDR3 contains 15 residues. For the CDR3, the DNA is TGTGCCAGCAGCCCTGGACAGGGTGTGGACACTGAAGCTTTCTTT. Amino acids: CASSPGQGVDTEAFF.

This clonotype turned up a few times. CDR3 amino acids: CASTIKAAGLIDTQYF. The DNA for the CDR3 is TGTGCCAGCACGATAAAGGCGGCAGGGTTAATAGATACGCAGTATTTT. The rearrangement joins TRBV4-2 to TRBJ2-3; TRBD1 is a possible D gene (5 bases). V lost 7 bases, J lost 5 bases, and 22 bases lay in between. Germline V gives CDR1 LGHNA, CDR2 YNFKEQ. This CDR3 spans 16 amino acids.

This clonotype has more than one count but fewer than ten. The chain recombines TRBV28 with TRBJ2-7; tentatively, D is TRBD1 (6 bases). The CDR3 loop spans 16 amino acids. Trimming cost V 5 bases and J 2 bases, with 19 bases left between them. Germline V gene data show CDR1 as MDHEN and CDR2 as SYDVKM. This CDR3 reads CASSSPVGRGTYEQYF. The CDR3 DNA reads TGTGCCAGCAGTAGCCCAGTTGGCAGGGGAACCTACGAGCAGTACTTC.

The chain's CDR3 is CASSLALRPYQGETQYF. The CDR3 bases are TGTGCCAGCAGCTTAGCGCTTCGGCCCTATCAAGGGGAGACCCAGTACTTC. The V gene is TRBV7-9, the J gene TRBJ2-5; D not resolved. Germline V lookup: CDR1 SEHNR, CDR2 FQNEAQ (reference sequence). This CDR3 comprises 17 residues. Trimming left V 0 bases short and J 5 bases short, with 19 bases between.

The rearrangement joins TRBV18 to TRBJ1-5; tentatively, D is TRBD1 (6 bases). V lost 0 bases and J lost 5, with 8 bases in between. CDR1 and CDR2 (germline): KGHSH, LQKENI. The CDR3 consists of 14 residues. The CDR3 DNA follows: TGTGCCAGCTCACCACCTCCAGGGGATCAGCCCCAGCATTTT. This sequence encodes CASSPPPGDQPQHF.

The gene calls are TRBV20-1 and TRBJ2-7; 11 bases fit TRBD1. Looked up from germline, CDR1 is DFQATT and CDR2 is SNEGSKA (reference sequence). The CDR3 is 16 amino acids. J gave up 3 bases and V 2 bases, and 9 bases lay outside the gene matches. CDR3 nucleotides: TGCAGTGCTAGAAGTCGGGACAGGGGGAGTTTCTACGAGCAGTACTTC. Translating gives CSARSRDRGSFYEQYF.

This clonotype showed up just a few times. J is TRBJ2-6 and V is TRBV7-3, with TRBD2 matching over 8 bases. The CDR3 contains 17 residues. Germline trimming cut 5 bases from V and 2 bases from J; bases unmatched to any gene: 8. Looked up from germline, CDR1 is SGHTA and CDR2 is FQGTGA. CDR3 coding DNA: TGTGCCAGCAGCAGACCGGGACTAGGTGCTGGGGCCAACGTCCTGACTTTC. It translates to CASSRPGLGAGANVLTF.

This clonotype was observed at least ten times. This chain joins TRBV7-2 and TRBJ2-7; D remains ambiguous. The CDR3 has 12 residues. Trimming stripped 5 bases from V and 8 bases from J, with 13 bases between. The germline gives CDR1 SGHTA, CDR2 FQGNSA. The CDR3 reads CASSVERTKQYF. In DNA, the CDR3 is TGTGCCAGCAGCGTAGAGAGGACCAAGCAGTACTTC.

This clonotype has more than one count but fewer than ten. The chain employs TRBV19 and TRBJ2-1; TRBD2 aligns across 11 bases. With V trimmed by 8 bases and J by 9 bases, 9 bases remained unmatched. CDR1 and CDR2 (germline): LNHDA, SQIVND (reference sequence). This CDR3 region has 14 residues. This CDR3 is CASVPTSGAGEQFF. CDR3 DNA: TGTGCCAGTGTACCGACTAGCGGGGCGGGTGAGCAGTTCTTC.

This clonotype was detected only a few times. The rearrangement links TRBV25-1 to TRBJ2-1; possibly TRBD1 or TRBD2 for D (5 bases each). Germline V CDR1 and CDR2: MGHDK, SYGVNS. V lost 1 base and J lost 8, with 9 bases in between. The CDR3 consists of 13 residues. CDR3 sequence: CASSESRGDEQFF. The CDR3 DNA sequence: TGTGCCAGCAGTGAATCACGAGGGGATGAGCAGTTCTTC. Variable domain in full (rest from reference TRBV25-1 and TRBJ2-1): EADIYQTPRYLVIGTGKKITLECSQTMGHDKMYWYQQDPGMELHLIHYSYGVNSTEKGDLSSESTVSRIRTEHFPLTLESARPSHTSQYLCASSESRGDEQFFGPGTRLTVL.

The V call is TRBV4-1, the J call TRBJ1-5, with 7 nucleotides matching TRBD1. Unmatched junction bases numbered 8, after V lost 0 bases and J lost 9 bases. Germline-derived CDR1 and CDR2 are MGHRA and YSYEKL. The CDR3 runs 15 residues. CDR3 sequence: CASSQETDRSRPQHF. In nucleotides, the CDR3 is TGCGCCAGCAGCCAAGAAACGGACAGGTCTCGGCCCCAGCATTTT.

This clonotype was counted a few times. The gene calls are TRBV5-4 and TRBJ2-3; either TRBD1 or TRBD2 may fit D (5 bases each). The CDR3 consists of 16 residues. Looked up from germline, CDR1 is SGHNT and CDR2 is YYREEE (reference sequence). Trimming left V 4 bases short and J 2 bases short, with 17 bases between. DNA for the CDR3: TGTGCCAGCAGCACCGGGACGGCGGTTTACACAGATACGCAGTATTTT. It is translated as CASSTGTAVYTDTQYF.

A few counts support this clonotype. The chain has TRBV7-2 and TRBJ2-5; D remains unclear. CDR3 length: 15 amino acids. The germline V gene has CDR1 SGHTA and CDR2 FQGNSA. The V gene lost 4 bases and the J gene lost 9 bases, with 21 bases spanning the gap. CDR3 nucleotide sequence: TGTGCCAGCAGCTACCCCTCCAATCTTGGGGTGGCCCAGTACTTC. Amino acid sequence: CASSYPSNLGVAQYF.

The J gene is TRBJ2-2, the V gene TRBV28, with 8 bases lining up with TRBD1. V lost 5 bases, J lost 5 bases, and 10 bases stayed unmatched. CDR3 length: 16 residues. CDR1 MDHEN and CDR2 SYDVKM come from the germline V gene. CDR3 DNA: TGTGCCAGCAGTCGAATCGGACAGGGTGGAACCGGGGAGCTGTTTTTT. Translated, it gives CASSRIGQGGTGELFF.

This clonotype was seen more than once but under ten times. This chain uses TRBV6-1 with TRBJ1-5; D may be TRBD1 (6 bases). Trimming took off 8 bases at V and 2 bases at J, with 19 bases between the two ends. The CDR3 is 16 residues long. Germline CDR1 is MNHNS and CDR2 is SASEGT. The CDR3 DNA is TGTGCCAGCGTGTACGCTTGGGGGCCGGGCAATCAGCCCCAGCATTTT. Translating gives CASVYAWGPGNQPQHF.

This clonotype was picked up a small number of times. This chain uses TRBV15 with TRBJ2-1; 10 bases match TRBD2. After removal of 3 bases from V and 10 bases from J, the junction contained 12 bases not matched to a gene. CDR3 length: 16 residues. CDR1 LNHNV and CDR2 YYDKDF come from the germline V gene (reference sequence). The CDR3 spells CATSRVWEGLAWEQFF. The DNA of the CDR3 is TGTGCCACCAGCAGGGTATGGGAGGGACTAGCGTGGGAGCAGTTCTTC.

The rearrangement joins TRBV7-4 to TRBJ1-2; weak D call: TRBD1 (6 bases). V was cut by 5 bases and J by 4 bases, with 14 bases left in between. The CDR3 runs to 14 residues. Per the germline V gene, CDR1 is SGHVT and CDR2 is SQSDAQ. CDR3 residues: CASSDGGGAYGYTF. For the CDR3, the DNA is TGTGCCAGCAGCGATGGAGGGGGGGCCTATGGCTACACCTTC.

The V call is TRBV7-2, the J call TRBJ1-4, with 9 nucleotides matching TRBD1. Germline V CDR1 and CDR2: SGHTA, FQGNSA. This CDR3 has 15 residues. V was pared by 5 bases and J by 8 bases, with 9 bases of the junction left unmatched. This chain's CDR3 is CASSLPGQGPEKLFF. DNA for the CDR3: TGTGCCAGCAGCCTACCGGGACAGGGACCCGAAAAACTGTTTTTT.

This clonotype was seen a few times. This chain connects TRBV6-5 to TRBJ2-7, with 8 bases lining up with TRBD2. V lost 2 bases, J lost 1 base, and 4 bases stayed unmatched. Germline CDR1 is MNHEY and CDR2 is SVGAGI. The CDR3 has 15 residues. CDR3 residues: CASSYHGGRSYEQYF. CDR3 nucleotide sequence: TGTGCCAGCAGTTACCACGGCGGGAGGTCCTACGAGCAGTACTTC.